This T cell receptor (beta chain) comes out of a study of tumor and adjacent non-tumor tissue in lung cancer. About the study: Samples averaged around 4 million productive TCRbeta reads each.

Three rounds of nested PCR, following a modified ARM-PCR protocol, produced the TCRbeta library. TCRdb itself ran the multiplex PCR reads through MiXCR, one entry per CDR3 protein. The sample yields approximately 65,000 distinct CDR3 sequences, about three fifths seen once. Germline V gives CDR1 SGHAT, CDR2 FQDESV (reference sequence). This CDR3 contains 13 residues. In regard to this clonotype: Relative to the germline gene, one junction end is altered; a read error may explain this.

RNA was extracted from bulk tissue without any cell sorting. The sequenced sample was lung tumor tissue. This receptor was taken from a man in his fifties or sixties with non-small cell lung cancer. The chain is built from TRBV11-1 and TRBJ2-7, with TRBD2 as a possible D gene (5 bases). This CDR3 reads CASRLACGYEQYF. DNA for the CDR3: TGTGCCAGCAGATTAGCGTGTGGCTACGAGCAGTACTTC.